Listed below are T cell receptor beta chains from one sample, sequenced in a study of CD8 T cells in Susac syndrome. TCRdb itself ran the immunoSEQ multiplex PCR reads through MiXCR, one entry per CDR3 protein. This sample has under 200,000 distinct CDR3 sequences; approximately 96% occur once, and the top ten carry over 0.12%. Material for sequencing was CD4+ T cells from PBMCs. These receptors originate from a human donor in good health. The CDR3 runs from the conserved cysteine through the conserved F or W.

V gene | CDR3 protein
TRBV20-1 | CSANRDTRANTEAFF
TRBV9 | CASSVSQDSGYTF
TRBV13 | CASSRDTKAFF
TRBV5-4 | CASSLGGQGATYEQYF
TRBV7-3 | CASSPTTTDTQYF
TRBV6-6 | CASNPLTEDNSPLHF
TRBV20-1 | CSARRSTRMRLEQFF
TRBV20-1 | CSARERGNTGELFF
TRBV20-1 | CSAKRLQGAETQYF
TRBV20-1 | CSARRQDSSYEQYF
TRBV12-3/TRBV12-4 | CASSLFNEQFF
TRBV29-1 | CSATGTGGFYGYTF
TRBV5-1 | CASSVGQGVVDTQYF
TRBV3-1 | CASSQNQYPSYGQYF
TRBV7-9 | CASSLIGNTEAFF
TRBV21-1 | CASALRQGRDEQYF
TRBV20-1 | CSASMGKGYTF
TRBV20-1 | CSASSGRTQGANVLTF
TRBV6-5 | CASSYSTGEETQYF
TRBV12-3/TRBV12-4 | CASRVTGELFF
TRBV3-1 | CASSGDSNYGYTF
TRBV3-1 | CASSQDYRGAYEQYF
TRBV20-1 | CSARWRNSPEAFF
TRBV20-1 | CSASGPLYEQYF
TRBV10-3 | CATTENYGYTF
TRBV20-1 | CSAYSGGLNEQFF
TRBV5-4 | CASSLDPAGGATDTQYF
TRBV23-1 | CASSQSAPFRGEQFF
TRBV28 | CASSSPAPTGNYGYTF
TRBV9 | CASSVAGGPQETQYF
TRBV5-1 | CASSLDPEGTQYF
TRBV6-1 | CASSDVSGTDRYEQYF
TRBV6-2/TRBV6-3 | CASTQGHEQFF
TRBV20-1 | CSARLAGGPTQYF
TRBV10-3 | CAIKGSATLGVREQYF
TRBV30 | CAWSPLRGYTF
TRBV5-1 | CASSLAGTPPGEQYF
TRBV2 | CASSDRGSGAFF
TRBV3-1 | CASSPSGSEQYF
TRBV10-3 | CAISRGLAHAYNEQFF
TRBV9 | CASSVGDRNGEQYF